The source of this T cell receptor beta chain is a study of T cell responses to AZD1222 COVID-19 vaccine (dated by TCRdb to the early 2020s). In terms of the full investigation: A total of 233 trial participants underwent TCR sequencing, of whom roughly 210 had received two doses of AZD1222 and around 25 had received two doses of the MenACWY control vaccine. Trial participants were enrolled by age into subgroups of 18-55, 56-69 and 70-plus years, and around 140, 26 and 57 TCR-sequenced participants, respectively, were included in these subgroups.

Details on this clone: No antigen is known for it. Base qualities were left out, and no much larger clone turns up one base away.

The CDR3 regions of human TCRbeta chains were analyzed by immunosequencing. On the authors' methods: Repertoire TCRs were matched against a reference library of SARS-CoV-2-specific TCRs generated with the MIRA antigen-specificity platform. Breadth was defined as the fraction of unique TCRs that were SARS-CoV-2-associated. Depth was defined as the fraction of total T cells that were SARS-CoV-2-associated. Using the MIRA data, each spike-specific TCR was mapped to the spike region that the TCR reacts to and placed in a CD4 or CD8 class. Log10-transformed breadth and depth values were compared by one-way ANOVA with Sidak's multiple comparisons tests. TCRdb's version of the immuneACCESS table is confined to in-frame rearrangements and falls short of the full clone set. An unresolved V gene accounts for under half of the shortfall where checked; the remainder is of unknown origin. That table is the source of V, J and clone size, and D and trimming were worked out from the DNA. This sample gives about 67,000 clones in total; under 90% of them show up just once. The top ten hold about 6.1% of the sample.

Reading the label with the study, this specimen's time point is: about 28 days (+/-7) after the second vaccine dose. AZD1222 recipients given second doses at about 4 weeks or at about 12 weeks were pooled, since spike-specific TCR depth and breadth were not found to differ between the two schedules. Samples from vaccinated people were obtained from the UK trials COV001 and COV002, which included a single-blind randomized controlled phase 2/3 trial of AZD1222 (ChAdOx1 nCoV-19) in healthy adults. For TCRbeta chain sequencing, PBMC samples were collected from trial participants at day 0 and at day 28 after the second dose. Findings and caveats that apply to the study as a whole: Epitopes outside the regions mutated in the B.1.351 and B.1.1.7 variants were reportedly recognized by nearly half of the unique spike-specific TCRs. The 56-69-year group was small, and its depth increase did not reach significance, likely because of low power. No day 14 peak-response samples were available, so repertoires were characterized only after the peak T cell response. Spike-specific TCR breadth and depth rose significantly after two AZD1222 doses compared with day 0 and with MenACWY recipients. The vaccine-associated CD4 TCRs covered the entire spike protein, and the dominant responses fell in regions 160-218 and 743-854. Participants were mostly white British and included more females than males, and it was suggested by the authors that clonal diversity may have been underestimated. Conclusions about previously exposed vaccinees are limited, since just a handful of AZD1222 recipients were seropositive for SARS-CoV-2 at baseline.

Measured from the cysteine to the phenylalanine, the CDR3 is 16 residues long. CDR3 DNA only is kept here, 48 bases in frame from base 1. V lost 3 bases and J lost 6 bases, and the count of bases not matched to a germline gene is 9. CDR1 is given as MDHEN and CDR2 as SYDVKM, both from the germline V gene. Sequenced material: peripheral blood, taken 28 days after the second AZD1222 dose. The TCR originated in an adult who received the AZD1222 COVID-19 vaccine. The chain uses TRBV28 and TRBJ1-4, with 8 bases matching TRBD1. At the DNA level, the sequence is TGTGCCAGCAGTTTTTCCAGGGGGCGATTATATGAAAAACTGTTTTTT. This translates into CASSFSRGRLYEKLFF.